This T cell receptor beta chain was sequenced for a study of identical twins. TCRdb reanalysed the 5' RACE reads using MiXCR and keeps one entry per CDR3 protein. The sample shows approximately 350,000 distinct CDR3 sequences, approximately 13% of them seen only once. V was clipped by 4 bases and J by 10 bases, with 14 bases between them. Germline-derived CDR1 and CDR2 are KGHDR and SFDVKD. The CDR3 consists of 13 residues. These same records also appear under a second study, on yellow fever vaccine responses in identical twins.

The chain couples TRBV24-1 to TRBJ2-3, with D unresolved. This sequence was found in a woman in her late teens or twenties in good health. Sequencing was done on a sample of CD8+ T cells sorted from blood. For the CDR3, the DNA is TGTGCCACCAGTGACCCTAAGATGGATGCGCAGTATTTT. As protein: CATSDPKMDAQYF.